This TCR beta chain was recovered during a study of blood T cell repertoires in COVID-19. The protocol was immunoSEQ multiplex PCR, while the TCRdb copy is restricted to in-frame clones and leaves out a portion. The sample has about 140,000 clones, more than 60% seen once. The ends lost 0 bases at V and 7 bases at J; junction bases unmatched: 7. The CDR3 extends over 16 amino acids. The sequenced sample was peripheral blood. The sequence came from a woman aged 45-65 years with active or convalescent COVID-19. The rearrangement joins TRBV23-1 to TRBJ2-1; the match to TRBD2 covers 9 bases. TRBV23-1 is designated an ORF whose function remains uncertain. In nucleotides, the CDR3 is TGCGCCAGCAGTCAATCGGGGCGGGGGGGCGGGAATGAGCAGTTCTTC. Translated: CASSQSGRGGGNEQFF.